A single sample gave rise to the 3 T cell receptor beta chains below, sequenced in a study of radiotherapy plus CTLA-4 blockade in lung cancer (dated by TCRdb to between 2018 and 2020). Library creation used the immunoSEQ multiplex PCR assay. The clones in this table, taken by TCRdb from immuneACCESS, are in-frame only. Not every clone is retained; where verified, under half of the shortfall comes from an unresolved V gene, and the cause of the rest is unknown. The sample includes 35,000 to 45,000 clones, with about two thirds observed a single time. About a tenth of the sample is in the top ten clones. This material consisted of peripheral blood, taken from a patient treated with radiotherapy plus ipilimumab. These receptor sequences come from a human donor with non-small cell lung cancer who had stable disease on radiotherapy plus ipilimumab.

This chain connects TRBV5-1 to TRBJ1-1; 7 bases align to TRBD1. The V gene's germline CDR1 is SGHRS and CDR2 YFSETQ. The CDR3 spans 15 residues. J was trimmed by 1 base and V by 4 bases; bases with no gene match: 7. CDR3 bases: TGCGCCAGCAGCCGCAGACAGGGTACGAACACTGAAGCTTTCTTT. Translated, it gives CASSRRQGTNTEAFF.

The chain links TRBV2 to TRBJ1-6, with a tentative D call TRBD1 (5 bases). CDR3 length: 15 amino acids. Germline V lookup: CDR1 SNHLY, CDR2 FYNNEI. Trimming pared 5 bases from V and 7 bases from J, leaving 15 bases between. The CDR3 is CASSPRSGGNSPLHF. For the CDR3, the DNA is TGTGCCAGCAGTCCCCGGTCGGGGGGGAATTCACCCCTCCACTTT.

J is TRBJ1-2 and V is TRBV14; no firm D call. Germline V gives CDR1 SGHDN, CDR2 FVKESK. The CDR3 is 12 residues long. V shed 4 bases and J shed 8 bases, with 11 bases lying between them. CDR3 in DNA: TGTGCCAGCAGCCGCCGGTTGAGGGGCTACACCTTC. It encodes CASSRRLRGYTF.